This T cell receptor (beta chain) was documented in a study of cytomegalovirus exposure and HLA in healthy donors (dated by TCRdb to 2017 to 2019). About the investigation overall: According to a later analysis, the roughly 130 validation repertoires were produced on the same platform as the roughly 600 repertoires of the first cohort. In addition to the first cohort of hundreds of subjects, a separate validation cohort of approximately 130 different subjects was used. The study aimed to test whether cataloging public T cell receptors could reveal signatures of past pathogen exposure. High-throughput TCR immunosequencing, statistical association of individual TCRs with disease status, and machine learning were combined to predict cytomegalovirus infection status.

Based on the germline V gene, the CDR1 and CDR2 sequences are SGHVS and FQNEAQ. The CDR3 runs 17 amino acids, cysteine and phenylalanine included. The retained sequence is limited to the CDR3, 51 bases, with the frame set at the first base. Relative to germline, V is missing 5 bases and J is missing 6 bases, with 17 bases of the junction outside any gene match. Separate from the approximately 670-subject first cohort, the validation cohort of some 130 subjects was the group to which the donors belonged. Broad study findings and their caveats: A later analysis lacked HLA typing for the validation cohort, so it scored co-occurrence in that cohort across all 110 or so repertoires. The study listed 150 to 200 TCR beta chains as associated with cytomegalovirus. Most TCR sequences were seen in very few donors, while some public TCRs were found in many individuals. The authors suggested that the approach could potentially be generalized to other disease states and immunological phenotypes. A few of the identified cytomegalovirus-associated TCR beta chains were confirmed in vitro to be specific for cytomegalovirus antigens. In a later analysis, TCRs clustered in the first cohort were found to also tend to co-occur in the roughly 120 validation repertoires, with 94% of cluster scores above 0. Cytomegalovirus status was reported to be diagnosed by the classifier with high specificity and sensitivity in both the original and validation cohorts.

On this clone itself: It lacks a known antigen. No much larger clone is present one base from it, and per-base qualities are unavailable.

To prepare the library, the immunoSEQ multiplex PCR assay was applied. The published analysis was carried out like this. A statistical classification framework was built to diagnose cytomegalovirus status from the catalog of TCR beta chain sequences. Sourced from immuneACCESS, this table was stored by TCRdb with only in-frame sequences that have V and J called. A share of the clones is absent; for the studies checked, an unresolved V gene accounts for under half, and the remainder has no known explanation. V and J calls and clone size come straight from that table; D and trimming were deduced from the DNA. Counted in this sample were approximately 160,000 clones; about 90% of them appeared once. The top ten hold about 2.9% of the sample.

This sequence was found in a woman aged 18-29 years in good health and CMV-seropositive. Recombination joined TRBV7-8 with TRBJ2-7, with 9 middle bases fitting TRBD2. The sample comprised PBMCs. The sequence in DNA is TGTGCCAGCAGCCCTCTTGTTGGCGGGAGGGCCGTGTTCGAGCAGTACTTC. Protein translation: CASSPLVGGRAVFEQYF.